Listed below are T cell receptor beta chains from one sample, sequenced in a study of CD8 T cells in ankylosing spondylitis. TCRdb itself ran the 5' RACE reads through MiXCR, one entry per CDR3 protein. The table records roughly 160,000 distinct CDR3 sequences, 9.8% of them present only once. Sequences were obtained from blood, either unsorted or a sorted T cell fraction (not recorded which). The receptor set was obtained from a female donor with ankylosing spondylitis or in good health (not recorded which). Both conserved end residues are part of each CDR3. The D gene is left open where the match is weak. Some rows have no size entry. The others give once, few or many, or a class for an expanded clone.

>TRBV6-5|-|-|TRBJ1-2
CASSSLITYPEGGYTF
TGTGCCAGCAGTTCCCTCATTACGTATCCCGAAGGGGGCTACACCTTC
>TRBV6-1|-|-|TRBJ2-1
CASSLGLASYNEQFF
TGTGCCAGCAGTCTCGGTCTAGCGTCATACAATGAGCAGTTCTTC
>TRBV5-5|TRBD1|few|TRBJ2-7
CASSLGDRGEIYEQYF
TGTGCCAGCAGCTTAGGGGACAGGGGTGAGATCTACGAGCAGTACTTC
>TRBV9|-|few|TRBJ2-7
CASGPQSSYEQYF
TGTGCCAGCGGACCGCAGAGCTCCTACGAGCAGTACTTC
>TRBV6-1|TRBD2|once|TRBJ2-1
CASSATSGSSYNEQFF
TGTGCCAGCAGCGCAACTAGCGGGAGCTCCTACAATGAGCAGTTCTTC
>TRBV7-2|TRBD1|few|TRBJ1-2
CASSLGTAYGYTF
TGTGCCAGCAGCCTTGGGACAGCCTATGGCTACACCTTC
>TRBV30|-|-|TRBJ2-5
CAWRTQGQETQYF
TGTGCCTGGAGGACCCAGGGGCAAGAGACCCAGTACTTC
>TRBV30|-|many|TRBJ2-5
CAWSGVEETQYF
TGTGCCTGGAGTGGAGTGGAAGAGACCCAGTACTTC
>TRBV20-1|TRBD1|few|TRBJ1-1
CSARGTGENTEAFF
TGCAGTGCTAGAGGGACAGGGGAGAACACTGAAGCTTTCTTT
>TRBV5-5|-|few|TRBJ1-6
CASSLNTLTNSYNSPLHF
TGTGCCAGCAGCTTGAACACACTGACGAACTCCTATAATTCACCCCTCCACTTT
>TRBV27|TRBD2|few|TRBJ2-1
CASSLHTSVASYNEQFF
TGTGCCAGCAGTTTGCACACTAGCGTCGCGTCTTACAATGAGCAGTTCTTC
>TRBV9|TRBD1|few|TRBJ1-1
CASSRINRGAPEAFF
TGTGCCAGCAGCCGTATAAACAGGGGAGCTCCTGAAGCTTTCTTT
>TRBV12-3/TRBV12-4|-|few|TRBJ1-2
CASSLAGAAYGYTF
TGTGCCAGCAGTTTAGCAGGGGCCGCCTATGGCTACACCTTC
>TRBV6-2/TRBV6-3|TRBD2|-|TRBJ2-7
CASSYDPRLAGGGRYGQYF
TGTGCCAGCAGTTACGACCCAAGACTAGCGGGAGGAGGCAGGTACGGGCAGTACTTC
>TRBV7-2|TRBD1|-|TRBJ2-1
CASSIYRGLYNEQFF
TGTGCCAGCAGCATATACAGGGGGCTCTACAATGAGCAGTTCTTC
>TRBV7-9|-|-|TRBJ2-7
CASGSQRGPYEQYF
TGTGCCAGCGGTTCTCAAAGAGGCCCCTACGAGCAGTACTTC
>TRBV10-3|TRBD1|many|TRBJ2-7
CATGQGGYEQYF
TGTGCCACTGGACAGGGAGGATACGAGCAGTACTTC
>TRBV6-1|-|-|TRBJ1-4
CASSERELNEKLFF
TGTGCCAGCAGTGAAAGGGAGCTGAATGAAAAACTGTTTTTT
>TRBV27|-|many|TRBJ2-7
CASSWDGTEQYF
TGTGCCAGCAGTTGGGACGGAACCGAGCAGTACTTC
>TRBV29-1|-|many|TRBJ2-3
CSVVAPDTQYF
TGCAGCGTCGTGGCCCCAGATACGCAGTATTTT
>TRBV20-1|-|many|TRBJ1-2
CSARGTAYGYTF
TGCAGTGCTAGGGGGACGGCCTATGGCTACACCTTC
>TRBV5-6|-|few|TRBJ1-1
CASSLASRDDWAEAFF
TGTGCCAGCAGCTTGGCCTCAAGGGACGATTGGGCTGAAGCTTTCTTT
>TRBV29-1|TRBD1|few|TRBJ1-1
CSVDPGTGFPEAFF
TGCAGCGTTGACCCCGGGACAGGGTTCCCTGAAGCTTTCTTT
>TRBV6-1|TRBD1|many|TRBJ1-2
CASSSIAGQGRANYGYTF
TGTGCCAGCAGCTCGATTGCGGGACAGGGGAGAGCTAACTATGGCTACACCTTC
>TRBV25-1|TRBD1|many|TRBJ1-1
CASSEGGLTGKAFF
TGTGCCAGCAGTGAAGGGGGATTGACAGGGAAAGCTTTCTTT
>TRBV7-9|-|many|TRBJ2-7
CASSLADSSYEQYF
TGTGCCAGCAGCTTAGCCGACAGCTCCTACGAGCAGTACTTC
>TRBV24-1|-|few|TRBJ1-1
CATGGPGYDTEAFF
TGTGCCACGGGAGGGCCGGGGTACGACACTGAAGCTTTCTTT
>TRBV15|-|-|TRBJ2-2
CATNGTFYTGELFF
TGTGCCACCAACGGGACTTTCTACACCGGGGAGCTGTTTTTT
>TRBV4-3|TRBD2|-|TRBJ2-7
CASSLLAGAKSYEQYF
TGCGCCAGCAGTCTCCTAGCGGGAGCAAAGTCCTACGAGCAGTACTTC
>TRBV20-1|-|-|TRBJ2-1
CSGADVLDGEQFF
TGCAGTGGGGCTGACGTCTTGGACGGTGAGCAGTTCTTC